This entry concerns a single T cell receptor beta chain. What it recognizes is unknown. Sequence at one end of the junction differs from germline and may be a read error. In the PCR, 60 Vbeta and 13 Jbeta primers were used. The method was immunoSEQ multiplex PCR; TCRdb's version includes in-frame clones alone and lacks a portion of them. The repertoire consists of about 180,000 clones, with around 81% occurring once and the leading ten covering around 2.4%. This record comes from a study of cytomegalovirus exposure and HLA in healthy donors. General study findings and limits: Many donors carried some public TCRs, although rarity characterized most TCR sequences.

The CDR3 sequence is 18 residues long. Germline CDR1 and CDR2: SGHDT and YYEEEE. This chain connects TRBV5-6 to TRBJ2-6; D may be TRBD1 (5 bases). The material sequenced was PBMCs. The TCR originated in a woman between 25 and 40 years old in good health and CMV-seronegative. The CDR3 DNA reads TGTGCCAGCAGCACCTCCAAGGAAAAGCGCTCTGGGGCCAACGGCCTGACTTTC. As protein: CASSTSKEKRSGANGLTF. Based on the CDR3 plus reference TRBV5-6 and TRBJ2-6, the full variable domain is DAGVTQSPTHLIKTRGQQVTLRCSPKSGHDTVSWYQQALGQGPQFIFQYYEEEERQRGNFPDRFSGHQFPNYSSELNVNALLLGDSALYLCASSTSKEKRSGANGLTFGAGSRLTVL.